The 25 T cell receptor beta chains below come from one sample, sequenced in a study of OX40 agonist ivuxolimab in advanced cancers. Measured with immunoSEQ multiplex PCR; TCRdb has only the in-frame clones, and not every one. The data show 80,000 or so clones, over 85% seen once. Sample: CD4+ or CD8+ T cells sorted from blood, taken in a trial of the OX40 agonist ivuxolimab. Receptors were obtained from an adult with an advanced solid tumor such as melanoma, head and neck, liver or kidney cancer.

This clone was observed a single time. V and J are TRBV5-1 and TRBJ2-5, with 7 bases lining up with TRBD1. This CDR3 has 15 residues. Germline CDR1 SGHRS, CDR2 YFSETQ. The V gene end was trimmed by 4 bases and the J gene end by 4 bases; junction bases not matched to a gene: 10. The CDR3 here is CASSPARQGIETQYF. CDR3 sequence (DNA): TGCGCCAGCAGCCCGGCCCGACAGGGCATAGAGACCCAGTACTTC.

This sequence joins TRBV5-1 and TRBJ2-6; D unclear. Germline V gene data show CDR1 as SGHRS and CDR2 as YFSETQ. Trimming removed 3 bases at V and 0 bases at J, with 13 bases between. The CDR3 is 17 residues long. As DNA, the CDR3 is TGCGCCAGCAGCTCAAGACGGACGTCCTCTGGGGCCAACGTCCTGACTTTC. It encodes CASSSRRTSSGANVLTF.

The CDR3 reads CASSEEGSLNTEAFF. Written as DNA, the CDR3 is TGTGCCAGCAGTGAAGAGGGCAGTTTGAACACTGAAGCTTTCTTT. The V gene is TRBV6-1, the J gene TRBJ1-1, with D unclear. The V gene's germline CDR1 is MNHNS and CDR2 SASEGT. CDR3 size: 15 residues. The V end lost 1 base, the J end lost 0 bases, and 9 bases lay between the germline ends.

This CDR3 is CASRAVSYEQYF. The CDR3 DNA is TGTGCCAGCAGGGCAGTCTCCTACGAGCAGTACTTC. V usage is TRBV2 and J usage is TRBJ2-7; D is undetermined. The V gene's germline CDR1 is SNHLY and CDR2 FYNNEI. The CDR3 is 12 residues long. Between the trimmed V and J ends, which lost 6 bases and 0 bases, there was a span of 6 bases.

This chain uses TRBV5-1 with TRBJ2-1, with D unresolved. This CDR3 is built from 16 residues. V gave up 0 bases and J gave up 0 bases, with 10 bases separating them. Germline values: CDR1 SGHRS, CDR2 YFSETQ. The CDR3, as DNA: TGCGCCAGCAGCTTGGGAATGTCCAGCTCCTACAATGAGCAGTTCTTC. The encoded protein is CASSLGMSSSYNEQFF.

The chain links TRBV11-1 to TRBJ2-3; TRBD2 matches at 9 bases. The CDR3 loop spans 14 amino acids. In germline, CDR1 is SGHAT, CDR2 FQDESV (reference sequence). The junction had 1 base not matched to a gene; V was cut back by 2 bases and J by 4 bases. The CDR3 sequence is CASSLRTSADTQYF. DNA for the CDR3: TGTGCCAGCAGCTTAAGGACTAGCGCAGATACGCAGTATTTT. The variable domain in full, completed from reference TRBV11-1 and TRBJ2-3, reads EAEVAQSPRYKITEKSQAVAFWCDPISGHATLYWYRQILGQGPELLVQFQDESVVDDSQLPKDRFSAERLKGVDSTLKIQPAELGDSAMYLCASSLRTSADTQYFGPGTRLTVL.

The J gene is TRBJ2-7, the V gene TRBV5-4, with D possibly TRBD1 on 6 matching bases. In germline, CDR1 is SGHNT, CDR2 YYREEE (reference sequence). Trimming removed 5 bases at V and 0 bases at J, with 15 bases between. The CDR3 sequence is 15 residues long. The CDR3 bases are TGTGCCAGCAGTTTCCTACAGGGCTCCTCCTACGAGCAGTACTTC. Protein product: CASSFLQGSSYEQYF.

The chain carries TRBV29-1 and TRBJ1-2; D is perhaps TRBD1 (6 bases). The CDR3 is 12 residues long. The V and J ends lost 6 bases and 8 bases respectively, with 16 bases between them. Germline CDR1 SQVTM, CDR2 ANQGSEA. The CDR3 protein is CSVQGNYRGYTF. The DNA of the CDR3 is TGCAGCGTCCAGGGGAACTATCGGGGCTACACCTTC.

The chain couples TRBV9 to TRBJ2-1; possibly TRBD1 or TRBD2 for D (5 bases each). Trimming shortened V by 4 bases and J by 6 bases, and 14 bases separated the two germline ends. The CDR3 runs 14 residues. The germline V gene has CDR1 SGDLS and CDR2 YYNGEE. CDR3 amino acids: CASSMGPTSNEQFF. CDR3 nucleotides: TGTGCCAGCAGCATGGGACCTACCTCCAATGAGCAGTTCTTC.

This clone was detected only once. A read error may produce the germline difference seen at one junction end. In the same sample, other DNA sequences code for this CDR3. The chain links TRBV6-1 to TRBJ2-5; 8 positions agree with TRBD2. This CDR3 has 18 amino acids. CDR1 MNHNS and CDR2 SASEGT come from the germline V gene. In DNA, the CDR3 is TGCGCCAGCAGTGAAGCTGTGGCCGGGGGGGCCGTGGGAGAGACCCAGTACTTC. This codes for CASSEAVAGGAVGETQYF.

DNA of the CDR3: TGTGCCAGCAGTATAGACAGGGCCTACGAGCAGTACTTC. It translates to CASSIDRAYEQYF. The V and J genes are TRBV7-8 and TRBJ2-7; 7 bases fit TRBD1. Germline V gives CDR1 SGHVS, CDR2 FQNEAQ. This CDR3 has 13 amino acids. The ends lost 6 bases at V and 2 bases at J; junction bases unmatched: 4.

The CDR3 loop is CASTQGGVGNTIYF. CDR3 in DNA: TGTGCCAGCACCCAAGGAGGGGTCGGAAACACCATATATTTT. This rearrangement joins TRBV7-9 to TRBJ1-3; possibly TRBD1 for D (5 bases). In germline, CDR1 is SEHNR, CDR2 FQNEAQ (reference sequence). The V gene lost 7 bases and the J gene lost 4 bases, with 14 bases spanning the gap. The CDR3 has 14 residues.

V and J are TRBV6-1 and TRBJ2-1; 8 bases are shared with TRBD1. This CDR3 contains 15 residues. CDR1 MNHNS and CDR2 SASEGT come from the germline V gene. Trimming cost V 5 bases and J 7 bases; bases outside gene matches: 10. Here the CDR3 DNA reads TGTGCCAGCAGTCCCGGGGACAGGTTGGCGAATGAGCAGTTCTTC. Its translation: CASSPGDRLANEQFF.

V gene TRBV6-5 combines with J gene TRBJ1-1; no clear D. V lost 4 bases and J lost 4, with 13 bases in between. The CDR3 consists of 14 residues. Germline-derived CDR1 and CDR2 are MNHEY and SVGAGI. The CDR3 nucleotides are TGTGCCAGCAGTTCCCCGACGGGCGGCACTGAAGCTTTCTTT. Its protein is CASSSPTGGTEAFF.

This clone was seen a single time. Other DNA sequences in the sample encode the same CDR3. The rearrangement links TRBV18 to TRBJ1-1; 8 positions match TRBD1. CDR1 and CDR2 from the germline V gene are KGHSH and LQKENI. J was trimmed by 2 bases and V by 3 bases; bases with no gene match: 2. The CDR3 covers 14 residues. The CDR3 is CASSPDRVNTEAFF. The CDR3 DNA reads as TGTGCCAGCTCACCGGACAGGGTAAACACTGAAGCTTTCTTT.

The chain links TRBV10-3 to TRBJ1-2; D is ambiguous. This CDR3 spans 17 amino acids. Trimming took 0 bases from V and 6 from J, leaving 20 bases between them. The germline V gene has CDR1 ENHRY and CDR2 SYGVKD. DNA of the CDR3: TGTGCCATCAGTGAGTCGACTGGTTTGATTAGGAGGGATGGCTACACCTTC. As protein: CAISESTGLIRRDGYTF.

The chain combines TRBV30 with TRBJ2-3; maybe TRBD2 (6 bases). The V and J ends lost 1 base and 4 bases respectively, with 9 bases between them. Germline loops: CDR1 GTSNPN, CDR2 SVGIG (reference sequence). This CDR3 comprises 13 residues. The CDR3 coding sequence is TGTGCCTGGAGTGGCGGGGAGGCAGATACGCAGTATTTT. This sequence encodes CAWSGGEADTQYF.

The chain recombines TRBV9 with TRBJ2-4; D is tentatively TRBD1 or TRBD2 (5 bases each). Per the germline V gene, CDR1 is SGDLS and CDR2 is YYNGEE. The CDR3 totals 14 residues. Between the trimmed V and J ends, which lost 4 bases and 0 bases, there was a span of 8 bases. DNA for the CDR3: TGTGCCAGCAGCTTAGGGACAGCCAAAAACATTCAGTACTTC. Protein sequence: CASSLGTAKNIQYF.

The gene calls are TRBV11-2 and TRBJ1-4, with unresolved D. V was trimmed by 5 bases and J by 0 bases, leaving 10 bases between them. Germline values: CDR1 SGHAT, CDR2 FQNNGV. There are 15 residues in the CDR3. CDR3 in amino acids: CASSVTDATNEKLFF. CDR3 DNA sequence: TGTGCCAGCAGCGTTACGGATGCAACTAATGAAAAACTGTTTTTT. Full variable domain (remainder filled in from reference TRBV11-2 and TRBJ1-4): EAGVAQSPRYKIIEKRQSVAFWCNPISGHATLYWYQQILGQGPKLLIQFQNNGVVDDSQLPKDRFSAERLKGVDSTLKIQPAKLEDSAVYLCASSVTDATNEKLFFGSGTQLSVL.

Of note for this clone: Other DNA sequences in this specimen translate into the identical CDR3. The V call is TRBV5-1, the J call TRBJ2-5; D remains ambiguous. Germline V lookup: CDR1 SGHRS, CDR2 YFSETQ. Trimming removed 0 bases at V and 2 bases at J, with 2 bases between. The CDR3 is 12 residues long. The CDR3 spells CASSLGQETQYF. The CDR3 coding sequence is TGCGCCAGCAGCTTGGGGCAAGAGACCCAGTACTTC.

The chain employs TRBV18 and TRBJ2-4; TRBD2 aligns across 8 bases. The germline V gene encodes CDR1 KGHSH and CDR2 LQKENI. V trimming: 4 bases; J trimming: 0 bases; junction bases outside the gene matches: 5. The CDR3 consists of 16 residues. CDR3 coding DNA: TGTGCCAGCTCACAACTAGCGGAGCTAGCCAAAAACATTCAGTACTTC. Its protein product is CASSQLAELAKNIQYF.

V gene TRBV5-1 combines with J gene TRBJ1-1; D is unclear. Trimming shortened V by 0 bases and J by 0 bases, and 6 bases separated the two germline ends. CDR3 length: 14 residues. Per germline, CDR1 SGHRS and CDR2 YFSETQ. The CDR3 protein is CASSLDRMNTEAFF. In DNA, the CDR3 is TGCGCCAGCAGCTTGGATCGGATGAACACTGAAGCTTTCTTT. Filled out from reference TRBV5-1 and TRBJ1-1, the complete variable domain reads KAGVTQTPRYLIKTRGQQVTLSCSPISGHRSVSWYQQTPGQGLQFLFEYFSETQRNKGNFPGRFSGRQFSNSRSEMNVSTLELGDSALYLCASSLDRMNTEAFFGQGTRLTVV.

In this sample, this clone turned up once. The CDR3 spells CASTAPQGARNVNYGYTF. In DNA form, the CDR3 reads TGTGCCAGTACCGCCCCACAGGGGGCGAGGAATGTTAACTATGGCTACACCTTC. The V call is TRBV19, the J call TRBJ1-2; 9 positions match TRBD1. The CDR3 length is 18 residues. Germline loops: CDR1 LNHDA, CDR2 SQIVND (reference sequence). V shed 7 bases and J 1 base; nucleotides not matched to a gene: 16.

This rearrangement joins TRBV5-1 to TRBJ2-5; 8 bases map to TRBD2. CDR1 is SGHRS, CDR2 YFSETQ, per germline. This CDR3 spans 15 amino acids. Unmatched junction bases numbered 2, after V lost 0 bases and J lost 1 base. CDR3 region: CASSLGSGTQETQYF. The CDR3 nucleotides are TGCGCCAGCAGCTTGGGTAGCGGGACCCAAGAGACCCAGTACTTC.

The genes are TRBV2 and TRBJ2-7; D ambiguous. V was trimmed by 2 bases and J by 2 bases, leaving 4 bases between them. Germline assignment: CDR1 SNHLY and CDR2 FYNNEI. The CDR3 spans 12 residues. This CDR3 reads CASSEIAYEQYF. The CDR3, as DNA: TGTGCCAGCAGTGAAATCGCCTACGAGCAGTACTTC.